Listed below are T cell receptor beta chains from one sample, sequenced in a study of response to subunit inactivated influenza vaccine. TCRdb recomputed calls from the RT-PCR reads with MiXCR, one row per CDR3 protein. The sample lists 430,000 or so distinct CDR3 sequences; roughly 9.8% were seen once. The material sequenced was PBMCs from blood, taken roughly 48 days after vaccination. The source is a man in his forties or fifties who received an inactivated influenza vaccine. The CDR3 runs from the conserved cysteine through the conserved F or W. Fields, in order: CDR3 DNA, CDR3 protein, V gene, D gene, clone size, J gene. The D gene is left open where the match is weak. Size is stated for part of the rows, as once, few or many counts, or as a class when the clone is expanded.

DNA: TGCGCCAGCAGCGAGATAGCGGGCGCCTACGAGCAGTACTTC
CDR3: CASSEIAGAYEQYF
V: TRBV5-1
D: TRBD2
size: many
J: TRBJ2-7

DNA: TGCAGTGGACGCGTAATGCGGATAGCTGAAACCTACGAGCAGTACTTC
CDR3: CSGRVMRIAETYEQYF
V: TRBV20-1
D: -
size: -
J: TRBJ2-7

DNA: TGTGCCAGCAGCTTTTCCCGGGACAGGGGGAGATCTAACTATGGCTACACCTTC
CDR3: CASSFSRDRGRSNYGYTF
V: TRBV11-2
D: TRBD1
size: few
J: TRBJ1-2

DNA: TGTGCCAGCAGCTTGGCATCGAACAGGGTGGCCGGGGAGCTGTTTTTT
CDR3: CASSLASNRVAGELFF
V: TRBV5-5
D: -
size: few
J: TRBJ2-2

DNA: TGCAGTGCTAGGTCGACGGCGGGCGGTGAGCAGTTCTTC
CDR3: CSARSTAGGEQFF
V: TRBV20-1
D: -
size: -
J: TRBJ2-1

DNA: TGTGCCAGCAGTTACGAACGGGGGAACACTGAAGCTTTCTTT
CDR3: CASSYERGNTEAFF
V: TRBV6-5
D: -
size: few
J: TRBJ1-1

DNA: TGTGCCAGCAGCAATCCTTTTGCGGGGGTAGCAGATACGCAGTATTTT
CDR3: CASSNPFAGVADTQYF
V: TRBV6-2/TRBV6-3
D: TRBD2
size: few
J: TRBJ2-3

DNA: TGTGCCAGCAGGGTCGGCGGAAACAGGGGTTCCTACGAGCAGTACTTC
CDR3: CASRVGGNRGSYEQYF
V: TRBV6-1
D: TRBD1
size: -
J: TRBJ2-7

DNA: TGTGCCAGCTCCCCGGGGGGACAGGGGTCCTATGGCTACACCTTC
CDR3: CASSPGGQGSYGYTF
V: TRBV12-3/TRBV12-4
D: TRBD1
size: -
J: TRBJ1-2

DNA: TGTGCCAGCAGTTTCCCCGGGACTAGCGGGAGGGCCTCCTACGAGCAGTACTTC
CDR3: CASSFPGTSGRASYEQYF
V: TRBV28
D: TRBD2
size: few
J: TRBJ2-7

DNA: TGTGCCATCCGACTATCGGGACAGGGTAATTCACCCCTCCACTTT
CDR3: CAIRLSGQGNSPLHF
V: TRBV10-3
D: TRBD1
size: many
J: TRBJ1-6

DNA: TGCAGTGCTAGAGGGACTTTCCGCTCCTACGAGCAGTACTTC
CDR3: CSARGTFRSYEQYF
V: TRBV20-1
D: -
size: few
J: TRBJ2-7

DNA: TGTGCCAGCTCACCACTTTCGGTTAAAAACACCGGGGAGCTGTTTTTT
CDR3: CASSPLSVKNTGELFF
V: TRBV18
D: -
size: few
J: TRBJ2-2

DNA: TGCAGTGCCGGAGTGTTCGGGACTAGTGCCAATGAGCACTTCTTC
CDR3: CSAGVFGTSANEHFF
V: TRBV20-1
D: TRBD2
size: -
J: TRBJ2-1

DNA: TGTGCCAGCAGCATCAGACTAGCGGGGGCCCCCAATGAGCAGTTCTTC
CDR3: CASSIRLAGAPNEQFF
V: TRBV7-2
D: TRBD2
size: few
J: TRBJ2-1

DNA: TGCGCCAGCAGACGTTCTAGCGGAAGCTCCTACAATGAGCAGTTCTTC
CDR3: CASRRSSGSSYNEQFF
V: TRBV5-1
D: TRBD2
size: few
J: TRBJ2-1

DNA: TGTGCCAGCTCACCCCAGCAGGATCAGCCCCAGCATTTT
CDR3: CASSPQQDQPQHF
V: TRBV18
D: -
size: -
J: TRBJ1-5

DNA: TGCGCCAGCAGCTCAGGATCTGTTAATGAAAAACTGTTTTTT
CDR3: CASSSGSVNEKLFF
V: TRBV5-1
D: -
size: many
J: TRBJ1-4

DNA: TGTGCCAGCACCCTGAGCGGCGGTCGTAGTAATTCACCCCTCCACTTT
CDR3: CASTLSGGRSNSPLHF
V: TRBV12-3/TRBV12-4
D: -
size: -
J: TRBJ1-6

DNA: TGTGCCAGCAGCTTAGGGACAGTTACCTACGAGCAGTACTTC
CDR3: CASSLGTVTYEQYF
V: TRBV11-2
D: -
size: -
J: TRBJ2-7

DNA: TGTGCCACCAGTGATTTGCAGGGCTTAGCCAAAAACATTCAGTACTTC
CDR3: CATSDLQGLAKNIQYF
V: TRBV24-1
D: -
size: many
J: TRBJ2-4

DNA: TGCAGTGCCCTCCGGATAGCGGGGGGACCAGATACGCAGTATTTT
CDR3: CSALRIAGGPDTQYF
V: TRBV20-1
D: TRBD2
size: many
J: TRBJ2-3

DNA: TGTGCCAGCAGATGGACTAGCGGGGGACCCACAGATACGCAGTATTTT
CDR3: CASRWTSGGPTDTQYF
V: TRBV12-3/TRBV12-4
D: TRBD2
size: -
J: TRBJ2-3

DNA: TGTGCCAGCAGCCCCGCCAGGGGGCAGAGCACAGATACGCAGTATTTT
CDR3: CASSPARGQSTDTQYF
V: TRBV7-9
D: TRBD1
size: -
J: TRBJ2-3

DNA: TGCAGTGCTAGAGTAAGACAGGGGGACTATGGCTACACCTTC
CDR3: CSARVRQGDYGYTF
V: TRBV20-1
D: TRBD1
size: -
J: TRBJ1-2

DNA: TGTGCCATCAGTCAGGAGGCTGCAACTAATGAAAAACTGTTTTTT
CDR3: CAISQEAATNEKLFF
V: TRBV10-3
D: -
size: -
J: TRBJ1-4

DNA: TGTGCCAGCAGTTACGGACAGTTTAACTATGGCTACACCTTC
CDR3: CASSYGQFNYGYTF
V: TRBV6-5
D: -
size: many
J: TRBJ1-2

DNA: TGTGCCAGCAGCTTAGGACAGGGAAGATCACCCCTCCACTTT
CDR3: CASSLGQGRSPLHF
V: TRBV7-9
D: TRBD1
size: -
J: TRBJ1-6

DNA: TGCAGTGCTAGAGTCCAGGGAGAACAGCCCCAGCATTTT
CDR3: CSARVQGEQPQHF
V: TRBV20-1
D: -
size: -
J: TRBJ1-5

DNA: TGTGCCAGCAGTTACTCGTGGCCTCGGAGCGGGAAATCTAGCACAGATACGCAGTATTTT
CDR3: CASSYSWPRSGKSSTDTQYF
V: TRBV6-2/TRBV6-3
D: TRBD2
size: few
J: TRBJ2-3

DNA: TGTGCCAGCAGCTTAGGTCGGGCTAATGAAAAACTGTTTTTT
CDR3: CASSLGRANEKLFF
V: TRBV7-2
D: -
size: few
J: TRBJ1-4

DNA: TGTGCCAGCAGGGACAGGGGTAGCGGGGAGCTGTTTTTT
CDR3: CASRDRGSGELFF
V: TRBV6-2/TRBV6-3
D: TRBD1
size: -
J: TRBJ2-2

DNA: TGTGCCAGCAGCTTAGATCATCTAGCGGGCCAAGAGACCCAGTACTTC
CDR3: CASSLDHLAGQETQYF
V: TRBV11-2
D: TRBD2
size: many
J: TRBJ2-5

DNA: TGTGCCAGCAGCTTAGGACCAGCTTTCTACAATGAGCAGTTCTTC
CDR3: CASSLGPAFYNEQFF
V: TRBV7-8
D: -
size: few
J: TRBJ2-1

DNA: TGTGCCAGCAGCGCGGACAGCTCCTACGAGCAGTACTTC
CDR3: CASSADSSYEQYF
V: TRBV5-4
D: -
size: -
J: TRBJ2-7

DNA: TGTGCCAGCAGTCCAATGGGACTGAACAATGAAAAACTGTTTTTT
CDR3: CASSPMGLNNEKLFF
V: TRBV12-3/TRBV12-4
D: -
size: -
J: TRBJ1-4

DNA: TGCAGTGCTAGAGTGGCGGGAGGTTTGAATGAGCAGTTCTTC
CDR3: CSARVAGGLNEQFF
V: TRBV20-1
D: TRBD2
size: many
J: TRBJ2-1